Here is one TCR beta chain with its context. What it binds is not known. This entry belongs to a study of T cell clones after liver transplantation. Study context: TCRbeta sequencing after a pre-transplant mixed lymphocyte reaction identified graft-donor-reactive clones, later tracked in post-transplant blood. Samples came pre-transplant, pre-randomization before withdrawal, and post-randomization after withdrawal ended.

With 6 bases removed from V and 6 bases from J, the gap between germline ends came to 29 bases. This CDR3 spans 18 amino acids. Germline V gives CDR1 MDHEN, CDR2 SYDVKM. Broader study findings: Compared with third party-reactive sequences, donor-reactive ones declined more, independent of withdrawal success. Small, mixed patient groups and varying post-transplant times limit these conclusions.

The method was immunoSEQ multiplex PCR; TCRdb's version includes in-frame clones alone and lacks a portion of them. The sample holds 80,000 or so clones, roughly 85% seen once. The chain carries TRBV28 and TRBJ1-2, with D maybe TRBD1 (5 bases). The material was CD4+ T cells from blood, obtained approximately 3.5 years after liver transplant. The TCR originated in a human patient who received a liver transplant. Certain T cells may be donor cells from the graft. CDR3 amino acids: CASREIGLGTSVGNGYTF. In nucleotides, the CDR3 is TGTGCCAGCAGGGAGATAGGTTTAGGGACGTCCGTGGGGAATGGCTACACCTTC.